Below, 32 T cell receptor beta chains from the same sample are listed, as sequenced in a study of spatial heterogeneity in lung cancer (dated by TCRdb to 2018 to 2020). Reading the label with the study, this specimen's time point is: sample taken at primary tumor resection. Receptor libraries were prepared by 5' RACE. Instrument used: NextSeq 500. Through fastp at Q25 and MiXCR, TCRdb rebuilt clones from the public reads, retaining in-frame beta chains. All rows with the same CDR3 protein become a single entry with the most common DNA and genes. The sample data list some 100,000 distinct CDR3 sequences, and around 12% of these were observed just once. The leading ten clones occupy roughly 39% of the sample. Sequencing was performed on PBMCs, taken at surgery. Receptors were obtained from a male donor with early-stage non-small cell lung cancer.

The J gene is TRBJ2-7, the V gene TRBV7-6; possibly TRBD1 or TRBD2 for D (5 bases each). Germline V gives CDR1 SGHVS, CDR2 FNYEAQ. Trimming removed 5 bases at V and 5 bases at J, with 19 bases between. This CDR3 is built from 15 residues. The CDR3 loop reads CASSAQRDLSHEQYF. The DNA of the CDR3 is TGTGCCAGCAGCGCTCAAAGGGACCTTTCCCACGAGCAGTACTTC.

The genes are TRBV20-1 and TRBJ2-4; D is perhaps TRBD2 (5 bases). The CDR3 length is 13 residues. Trimming removed 4 bases from V and 1 base from J, with 8 bases in between. CDR1 DFQATT and CDR2 SNEGSKA come from the germline V gene (reference sequence). This CDR3 reads CSAIPGAKNIQYF. The CDR3, as DNA: TGCAGTGCTATCCCGGGGGCCAAAAACATTCAGTACTTC.

This clonotype was counted a few times. The rearrangement uses TRBV30 and TRBJ1-5, with D unclear. V was shortened by 3 bases and J by 5 bases, with 11 bases between the two germline ends. CDR1 is GTSNPN, CDR2 SVGIG, per germline (reference sequence). The CDR3 spans 13 residues. The CDR3 coding sequence is TGTGCCTGGAGCGCACGGGTGGATCAGCCCCAGCATTTT. It specifies CAWSARVDQPQHF.

This chain links TRBV20-1 with TRBJ1-6; no clear D. Trimming removed 1 base at V and 0 bases at J, with 10 bases between. The CDR3 consists of 16 residues. Germline V CDR1 and CDR2: DFQATT, SNEGSKA (reference sequence). CDR3 DNA sequence: TGCAGTGCTAGAGCAGGACTGGGCTCCTATAATTCACCCCTCCACTTT. This translates into CSARAGLGSYNSPLHF.

Only a few counts were recorded for this clonotype. The genes are TRBV5-1 and TRBJ2-5, with D perhaps TRBD1 or TRBD2 (6 bases each). This CDR3 region has 15 residues. Germline assignment: CDR1 SGHRS and CDR2 YFSETQ. Trimming removed 4 bases at V and 4 bases at J, with 17 bases between. CDR3: CASSTGWGALETQYF. Written as DNA, the CDR3 is TGCGCCAGCAGCACCGGATGGGGGGCATTAGAGACCCAGTACTTC. Variable domain in full (rest from reference TRBV5-1 and TRBJ2-5): KAGVTQTPRYLIKTRGQQVTLSCSPISGHRSVSWYQQTPGQGLQFLFEYFSETQRNKGNFPGRFSGRQFSNSRSEMNVSTLELGDSALYLCASSTGWGALETQYFGPGTRLLVL.

The gene calls are TRBV7-2 and TRBJ1-5, with D unclear. CDR3 size: 15 residues. Trimming left V 2 bases short and J 7 bases short, with 15 bases between. In germline, CDR1 is SGHTA, CDR2 FQGNSA. The CDR3, as DNA: TGTGCCAGCAGCTTACACAGCCCGCCGGGACAGCCCCAGCATTTT. Protein: CASSLHSPPGQPQHF.

This clonotype has only a few counts. V usage is TRBV5-1 and J usage is TRBJ2-1; 8 nucleotides line up with TRBD2. The CDR3 is made up of 14 amino acids. V was clipped by 5 bases and J by 3 bases; unmatched bases: 4. Germline V CDR1 and CDR2: SGHRS, YFSETQ. CDR3 residues: CASSPGTSYNEQFF. Written as DNA, the CDR3 is TGCGCCAGCAGTCCCGGGACTAGCTACAATGAGCAGTTCTTC.

This clonotype was picked up a small number of times. The CDR3 loop is CASSGGAATNEKLFF. The CDR3 DNA sequence: TGTGCCAGCAGCGGGGGGGCCGCAACTAATGAAAAACTGTTTTTT. The chain has TRBV9 and TRBJ1-4; a possible D gene is TRBD1 (6 bases). Trimming stripped 3 bases from V and 0 bases from J, with 9 bases between. The V gene's germline CDR1 is SGDLS and CDR2 YYNGEE. This CDR3 contains 15 residues.

This clonotype was found a few times. V gene TRBV19 combines with J gene TRBJ1-2, with D maybe TRBD1 (6 bases). Trimming stripped 6 bases from V and 2 bases from J, with 10 bases between. Germline V gene lookup returns CDR1 LNHDA and CDR2 SQIVND (reference sequence). The CDR3 is 13 residues long. The chain's CDR3 is CASSRDKNYGYTF. The CDR3 bases are TGTGCCAGTAGCCGGGACAAGAACTATGGCTACACCTTC.

The chain joins TRBV11-1 to TRBJ2-5; perhaps TRBD1 as D (6 bases). Trimming removed 8 bases at V and 2 bases at J, with 18 bases between. The CDR3 contains 15 residues. CDR1 is SGHAT and CDR2 is FQDESV in the germline V gene (reference sequence). Written as DNA, the CDR3 is TGTGCCAGCGGACTCCTTCAAGGGGGTCAAGAGACCCAGTACTTC. The encoded protein is CASGLLQGGQETQYF.

This clonotype was found a few times. The genes are TRBV14 and TRBJ2-1; tentatively, D is TRBD2 (6 bases). Trimming removed 1 base at V and 10 bases at J, with 14 bases between. The CDR3 covers 14 residues. Germline CDR1 SGHDN, CDR2 FVKESK. CDR3 protein: CASSQVSGFREQFF. The CDR3 nucleotides read TGTGCCAGCAGCCAAGTTAGCGGTTTCAGGGAGCAGTTCTTC.

This clonotype was observed a handful of times. This rearrangement joins TRBV19 to TRBJ2-2, with 9 nucleotides matching TRBD1. Germline trimming cut 8 bases from V and 0 bases from J; bases unmatched to any gene: 7. CDR3 length: 16 amino acids. Germline V gene data show CDR1 as LNHDA and CDR2 as SQIVND (reference sequence). CDR3 DNA: TGTGCCAGTGGGGACAGGGCCGCTCCGAACACCGGGGAGCTGTTTTTT. Its protein is CASGDRAAPNTGELFF.

In this sample, this clonotype turned up a few times. The V and J genes are TRBV27 and TRBJ2-7; tentatively, D is TRBD2 (6 bases). The germline CDR1 and CDR2 sequences are MNHEY and SMNVEV (reference sequence). Between the trimmed V and J ends, which lost 4 bases and 6 bases, there was a span of 19 bases. The length of the CDR3 is 15 residues. The CDR3 loop is CASSWGLTSRIEQYF. The CDR3 DNA is TGTGCCAGCAGTTGGGGCCTGACTAGTAGGATCGAGCAGTACTTC.

This clonotype has ten or more counts. The rearrangement joins TRBV7-9 to TRBJ2-3; 7 nucleotides line up with TRBD2. V shed 3 bases, J shed 3 bases, and the junction held 0 bases outside the gene matches. Germline V gene data show CDR1 as SEHNR and CDR2 as FQNEAQ (reference sequence). The CDR3 spans 13 residues. CDR3 bases: TGTGCCAGCAGCTTCGGGGGGACAGATACGCAGTATTTT. Amino acid sequence: CASSFGGTDTQYF. Full variable domain (rest looked up from reference TRBV7-9 and TRBJ2-3): DTGVSQNPRHKITKRGQNVTFRCDPISEHNRLYWYRQTLGQGPEFLTYFQNEAQLEKSRLLSDRFSAERPKGSFSTLEIQRTEQGDSAMYLCASSFGGTDTQYFGPGTRLTVL.

A few counts support this clonotype. CDR3 DNA: TGTGCCAGCAGTTACTTAGGCGGGATCCCATCTCAAGAGACCCAGTACTTC. Translated: CASSYLGGIPSQETQYF. The chain links TRBV6-2 or TRBV6-3 to TRBJ2-5, with a weak D call TRBD2 (6 bases). V lost 1 base, J lost 2 bases, and 17 bases lay in between. The CDR3 totals 17 residues. Germline V gives CDR1 MNHEY, CDR2 SVGEGT.

V usage is TRBV28 and J usage is TRBJ2-7; 9 positions match TRBD2. CDR1 is MDHEN, CDR2 SYDVKM, per germline. The CDR3 has 15 amino acids. V lost 5 bases, J lost 5 bases, and 10 bases stayed unmatched. The CDR3: CASSPRTSANNEQYF. The CDR3 DNA follows: TGTGCCAGCAGTCCCCGGACTAGCGCGAACAACGAGCAGTACTTC.

This clonotype was recorded many times. The rearrangement uses TRBV20-1 and TRBJ2-2; D is tentatively TRBD1 or TRBD2 (6 bases each). This CDR3 has 14 residues. Germline V CDR1 and CDR2: DFQATT, SNEGSKA (reference sequence). V dropped 3 bases and J dropped 5 bases, with 13 bases sitting between them. In DNA form, the CDR3 reads TGCAGTGCTAGGTTCGGGGGCGATACCGGGGAGCTGTTTTTT. Its translation is CSARFGGDTGELFF.

This clonotype was detected a few times. This chain links TRBV28 with TRBJ1-4, with 7 bases identical to TRBD1. Trimming cost V 5 bases and J 5 bases; bases outside gene matches: 5. CDR3 length: 14 residues. Germline V CDR1 and CDR2: MDHEN, SYDVKM. Here the CDR3 DNA reads TGTGCCAGCAGTCCTACAGGGGAGAATGAAAAACTGTTTTTT. This gives the protein CASSPTGENEKLFF.

The J gene is TRBJ2-3, the V gene TRBV6-5; 8 nucleotides line up with TRBD2. This CDR3 is built from 15 residues. Germline-derived CDR1 and CDR2 are MNHEY and SVGAGI. Trimming at V came to 0 bases and at J to 2 bases, leaving 1 base not matched to a gene. The CDR3 sequence: CASSYSSGNTDTQYF. The CDR3 DNA sequence: TGTGCCAGCAGTTACTCTAGCGGGAACACAGATACGCAGTATTTT.

In this sample, this clonotype turned up a few times. The chain carries TRBV5-1 and TRBJ2-1; 9 bases map to TRBD2. The CDR3 is 14 amino acids. Germline CDR1 reads SGHRS; CDR2 reads YFSETQ. V shed 7 bases and J 5 bases; nucleotides not matched to a gene: 7. The CDR3 bases are TGCGCCAGCCAGACTAGCGGAATAAACAATGAGCAGTTCTTC. This gives the protein CASQTSGINNEQFF.

The table lists this clonotype with a few counts. The chain has TRBV6-6 and TRBJ2-7; tentatively, D is TRBD2 (7 bases). The CDR3 covers 16 residues. CDR1 is MNHNY and CDR2 is SVGAGI in the germline V gene (reference sequence). Trimming cost V 8 bases and J 4 bases, with 24 bases left between them. The CDR3 loop reads CASARGREHVEYEQYF. Written as DNA, the CDR3 is TGTGCCAGCGCCCGGGGGCGGGAGCACGTAGAGTACGAGCAGTACTTC.

This clonotype was observed many times. This rearrangement joins TRBV4-1 to TRBJ2-5; the D is unclear. V was shortened by 2 bases and J by 2 bases, with 15 bases between the two germline ends. The CDR3 runs to 16 residues. Germline loops: CDR1 MGHRA, CDR2 YSYEKL. This CDR3 reads CASSQSASEGQETQYF. The CDR3 DNA is TGCGCCAGCAGCCAAAGTGCGTCAGAAGGTCAAGAGACCCAGTACTTC.

The V call is TRBV7-3, the J call TRBJ2-5, with 8 bases fitting TRBD1. Germline lookup yields CDR1 SGHTA and CDR2 FQGTGA. CDR3 size: 17 residues. With V trimmed by 5 bases and J by 0 bases, 11 bases remained unmatched. The CDR3 reads CASSRGLGQVYQETQYF. CDR3 in DNA: TGTGCCAGCAGCCGGGGTTTGGGACAGGTATACCAAGAGACCCAGTACTTC.

This clonotype was detected ten times or more. The chain links TRBV7-3 to TRBJ2-6; the match to TRBD1 covers 9 bases. The V and J ends lost 1 base and 4 bases, in that order; junction bases with no gene match: 5. This CDR3 region has 17 residues. Germline V gene lookup returns CDR1 SGHTA and CDR2 FQGTGA. The CDR3 region has the DNA TGTGCCAGCAGCTTAAGGGACAGGGTGGACGGGGCCAACGTCCTGACTTTC. This sequence encodes CASSLRDRVDGANVLTF.

This chain's CDR3 is CAIRTTGPTYEQYF. CDR3 sequence (DNA): TGTGCCATCAGAACGACAGGGCCTACCTACGAGCAGTACTTC. This chain uses TRBV10-3 with TRBJ2-7; 7 bases map to TRBD1. The CDR3 loop spans 14 amino acids. V shed 6 bases, J shed 2 bases, and the junction held 7 bases outside the gene matches. Germline CDR1 and CDR2: ENHRY and SYGVKD.

This clonotype was counted ten times or more. This chain connects TRBV28 to TRBJ1-2, with D hard to call. V dropped 5 bases and J dropped 4 bases, with 14 bases sitting between them. Germline CDR1 reads MDHEN; CDR2 reads SYDVKM. The CDR3 runs to 14 residues. In nucleotides, the CDR3 is TGTGCCAGCAGTACGGGTGGGGAGCGCTATGGCTACACCTTC. It translates to CASSTGGERYGYTF.

The V and J genes are TRBV4-1 and TRBJ2-5; TRBD2 is a possible D gene (6 bases). The CDR3 is 14 amino acids. CDR1 MGHRA and CDR2 YSYEKL come from the germline V gene. V lost 2 bases and J 2 bases, leaving 9 bases between the germline ends. CDR3 in DNA: TGCGCCAGCAGCCAAATGGAGGGGCAAGAGACCCAGTACTTC. Its translation: CASSQMEGQETQYF.

This clonotype was recorded a few times. V usage is TRBV7-2 and J usage is TRBJ2-2; possible D gene TRBD1, 6 bases. Trimming removed 2 bases at V and 6 bases at J, with 13 bases between. Germline assignment: CDR1 SGHTA and CDR2 FQGNSA. This CDR3 comprises 15 residues. The CDR3 DNA is TGTGCCAGCAGCTTATCCCCAGGGGAGCCCGGGGAGCTGTTTTTT. Protein sequence: CASSLSPGEPGELFF.

The rearrangement uses TRBV13 and TRBJ2-5; the D gene is possibly TRBD2 (6 bases). CDR3 length: 14 residues. V was clipped by 4 bases and J by 4 bases, with 13 bases between them. Germline CDR1 PRHDT, CDR2 FYEKMQ (reference sequence). The CDR3 loop is CASSWGRGGETQYF. The CDR3 DNA reads TGTGCCAGCAGCTGGGGACGGGGAGGAGAGACCCAGTACTTC.

As concerns this clonotype: As the CDR3 is not closed by the conserved phenylalanine or tryptophan, this likely results from a read error. DNA for the CDR3: TGTGCCAGCAGCTTAGATGGGAATTCCTACGAGCAGTACCTC. This gives the protein CASSLDGNSYEQYL. This chain links TRBV7-2 with TRBJ2-7; the D is unclear. From germline, CDR1 is SGHTA and CDR2 FQGNSA. Deletions cut 1 base from V and 1 base from J, with 8 bases between. There are 14 residues in the CDR3.

The rearrangement links TRBV5-1 to TRBJ2-1, with 10 nucleotides matching TRBD2. The CDR3 has 15 amino acids. V was clipped by 4 bases and J by 2 bases; unmatched bases: 3. The germline V gene has CDR1 SGHRS and CDR2 YFSETQ. CDR3 residues: CASSPTSGAYNEQFF. The CDR3 DNA reads as TGCGCCAGCAGCCCAACTAGCGGGGCCTACAATGAGCAGTTCTTC.

The chain combines TRBV20-1 with TRBJ1-1, with D tentatively TRBD1 (6 bases). Trimming pared 0 bases from V and 3 bases from J, leaving 14 bases between. Germline loops: CDR1 DFQATT, CDR2 SNEGSKA (reference sequence). The CDR3 runs 15 residues. The CDR3 nucleotides read TGCAGTGCTAGAGAAGGGGGGCGTGTAGACACTGAAGCTTTCTTT. The encoded protein is CSAREGGRVDTEAFF.